These 6 T cell receptor beta chains share one sample of origin, sequenced in a study of blood T cells in healthy people across ages. A second PCR of 7 to 11 cycles used a sample-barcoded 5' primer and a J-beta primer mix. TCRdb redid the calling of the 5' RACE reads with MiXCR, one entry per CDR3 protein. The profile shows more than 1.4 million distinct CDR3 sequences, about 40% of them singletons. The sample taken for sequencing was blood. Source of these receptors: a young woman in good health.

This clonotype was seen many times. The chain has TRBV5-1 and TRBJ2-3; D may match TRBD1 or TRBD2 (5 bases each). V lost 2 bases, J lost 2 bases, and 12 bases lay in between. The CDR3 runs to 15 residues. Per germline, CDR1 SGHRS and CDR2 YFSETQ. The CDR3 protein is CASSFSRGVTDTQYF. The CDR3 bases are TGCGCCAGCAGCTTTAGTAGAGGGGTCACAGATACGCAGTATTTT.

This clonotype was seen a handful of times. The gene calls are TRBV20-1 and TRBJ2-3, with D perhaps given as TRBD1 or TRBD2 (5 bases each). There are 12 residues in the CDR3. Germline V CDR1 and CDR2: DFQATT, SNEGSKA (reference sequence). The CDR3 loop reads CSSGTPTDTQYF. CDR3 sequence (DNA): TGCAGCTCCGGGACCCCAACAGATACGCAGTATTTT.

The genes are TRBV14 and TRBJ2-7, with a possible D match to TRBD1 (5 bases). The length of the CDR3 is 12 residues. Per germline, CDR1 SGHDN and CDR2 FVKESK. Trimming cost V 2 bases and J 12 bases, with 14 bases left between them. In DNA, the CDR3 is TGTGCCAGCAGCCAAAAGGGCAGGGCAAGGTACTTC. Amino acid sequence: CASSQKGRARYF.

This clonotype was observed a few times. The rearrangement joins TRBV10-3 to TRBJ2-1, with 8 nucleotides matching TRBD2. Trimming at V came to 4 bases and at J to 10 bases, leaving 9 bases not matched to a gene. The CDR3 length is 14 residues. The germline CDR1 and CDR2 sequences are ENHRY and SYGVKD. In nucleotides, the CDR3 is TGTGCCATCAGTGGGGGACTAGAATTCGGGGAGCAGTTCTTC. It translates to CAISGGLEFGEQFF.

This chain joins TRBV12-3 or TRBV12-4 and TRBJ1-2; D perhaps matches TRBD1 (6 bases). Trimming removed 5 bases at V and 5 bases at J, with 9 bases between. The CDR3 runs to 12 residues. The CDR3 region has the DNA TGTGCCAGCAGTCGGACAGAGTATGGCTACACCTTC. Protein product: CASSRTEYGYTF.

This clonotype came up a few times. The rearrangement uses TRBV20-1 and TRBJ2-7, with 7 bases aligning to TRBD2. There are 14 residues in the CDR3. CDR1 is DFQATT, CDR2 SNEGSKA, per germline (reference sequence). The V and J ends lost 7 bases and 2 bases, in that order; junction bases with no gene match: 11. The CDR3 protein is CSVRKVAGTYEQYF. The CDR3 DNA follows: TGCAGTGTGCGAAAGGTAGCGGGCACCTACGAGCAGTACTTC.